Here is one T cell receptor beta chain with its context. What it binds is not known. The sample comes from a study of monozygotic twins with inflammatory bowel disease. Template switching incorporated UMIs with a 6-nucleotide sample barcode. Each CDR3 protein gets one entry in TCRdb, which reprocessed the 5' RACE reads and gives no DNA. This sample's table reports 45,000 or so distinct CDR3 sequences. Study conclusions and caveats: For repertoire similarity, concordant twins did not differ from discordant twins, possibly because power was limited.

The CDR3 has 16 residues. V and J are TRBV12-3 or TRBV12-4 and TRBJ2-4; no DNA is available, so the TRBD1 call from TCRdb remains unchecked. The sequenced sample was blood. This TCR was recovered from a human donor with ulcerative colitis or Crohn's disease, or a healthy co-twin of an affected twin (not recorded which). Here the CDR3 reads CASSLARTGGKNIQYF.